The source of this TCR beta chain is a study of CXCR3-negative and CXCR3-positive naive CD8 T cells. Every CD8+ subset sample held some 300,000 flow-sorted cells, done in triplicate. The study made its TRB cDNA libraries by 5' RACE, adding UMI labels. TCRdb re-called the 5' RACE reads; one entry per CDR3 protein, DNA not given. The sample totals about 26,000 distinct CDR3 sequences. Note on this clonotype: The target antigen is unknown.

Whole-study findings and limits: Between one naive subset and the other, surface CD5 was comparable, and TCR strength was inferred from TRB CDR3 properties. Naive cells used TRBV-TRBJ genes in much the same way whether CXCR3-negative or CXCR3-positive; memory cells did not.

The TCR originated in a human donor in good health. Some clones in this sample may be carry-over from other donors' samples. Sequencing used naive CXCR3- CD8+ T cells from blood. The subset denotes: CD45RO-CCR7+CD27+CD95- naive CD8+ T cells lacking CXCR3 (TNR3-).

The CDR3 spells CASSRRGELFF. The chain links TRBV7-9 to TRBJ2-2. CDR1 and CDR2 from the germline V gene are SEHNR and FQNEAQ (reference sequence). The CDR3 sequence is 11 residues long.